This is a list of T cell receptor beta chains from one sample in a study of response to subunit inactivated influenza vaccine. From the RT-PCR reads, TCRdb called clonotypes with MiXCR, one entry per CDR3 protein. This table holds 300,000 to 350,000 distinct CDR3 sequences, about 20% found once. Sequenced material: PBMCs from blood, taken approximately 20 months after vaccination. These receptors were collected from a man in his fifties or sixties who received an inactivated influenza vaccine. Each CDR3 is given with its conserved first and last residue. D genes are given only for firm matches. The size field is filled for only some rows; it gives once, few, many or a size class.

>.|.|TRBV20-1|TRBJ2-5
CSAAKTLAETQYF
TGCAGTGCCGCAAAGACTCTCGCCGAGACCCAGTACTTC
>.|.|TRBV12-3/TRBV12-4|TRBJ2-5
CASSMRLSGETQYF
TGTGCCAGCAGCATGAGACTCAGCGGAGAGACCCAGTACTTC
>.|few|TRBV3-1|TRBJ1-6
CASSQAPTRGRYSPLHF
TGTGCCAGCAGCCAAGCCCCAACCCGGGGGCGCTATTCACCCCTCCACTTT
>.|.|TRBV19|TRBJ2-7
CASTGTESSYEQYF
TGTGCCAGTACCGGGACGGAGAGCTCCTACGAGCAGTACTTC
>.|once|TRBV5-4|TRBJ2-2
CASHGGARGNTGELFF
TGTGCCAGCCACGGGGGAGCGAGGGGTAACACCGGGGAGCTGTTTTTT
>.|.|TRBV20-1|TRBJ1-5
CSASTWSHSNQPQHF
TGCAGTGCTAGTACCTGGTCTCATAGCAATCAGCCCCAGCATTTT
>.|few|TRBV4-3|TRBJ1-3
CASSQDARGGNTIYF
TGCGCCAGCAGCCAAGATGCCAGGGGCGGAAACACCATATATTTT
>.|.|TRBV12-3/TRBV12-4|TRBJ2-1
CASVPRSEASYNEQFF
TGTGCCAGCGTACCGAGGTCTGAGGCCTCCTACAATGAGCAGTTCTTC
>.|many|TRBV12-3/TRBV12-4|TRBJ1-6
CASRTQGSYNSPLHF
TGTGCCAGCAGGACGCAGGGTTCCTATAATTCACCCCTCCACTTT
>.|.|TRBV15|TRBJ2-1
CATSRATRHTDEQFF
TGTGCCACCAGCAGAGCAACAAGACACACCGATGAGCAGTTCTTC
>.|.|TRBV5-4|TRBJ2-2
CASSFGVSPGELFF
TGTGCCAGCAGCTTCGGGGTATCGCCCGGGGAGCTGTTTTTT
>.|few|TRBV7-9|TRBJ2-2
CASSTPHTGELFF
TGTGCCAGCAGTACACCTCACACCGGGGAGCTGTTTTTT
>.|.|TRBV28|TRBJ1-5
CASSPTLPDRAGNF
TGTGCCAGCAGTCCAACACTACCGGACCGCGCTGGGAATTTT